The clone carrying this T cell receptor beta chain appeared many times. This sample is drawn from a study of HIV-infected patients and healthy controls. No cell fractionation was done, so the repertoire covers all unsorted peripheral blood T cells. cDNA was made from about 510 ng RNA using alpha and beta constant primers. Separate chain-specific third strand synthesis with multiplexing indices produced the alpha and beta libraries. Two random hexamers, added before amplification and joined, formed each molecule's 12-nucleotide barcode. TCRdb fed the 5' RACE reads into MiXCR, producing one record per CDR3 protein. This sample has some 13,000 distinct CDR3 sequences; roughly 9.9% occur once, and the top ten carry roughly 7.5%. From germline, CDR1 is SGDLS and CDR2 YYNGEE. This CDR3 region has 17 residues. V was clipped by 5 bases and J by 4 bases; unmatched bases: 14.

Material for sequencing was blood. The chain couples TRBV9 to TRBJ1-1, with 10 positions matching TRBD1. The sequence came from an adult in good health. CDR3 in DNA: TGTGCCAGCAGTCATCCAAAAATCCGGGACAGGGGCACTGAAGCTTTCTTT. Translation: CASSHPKIRDRGTEAFF.